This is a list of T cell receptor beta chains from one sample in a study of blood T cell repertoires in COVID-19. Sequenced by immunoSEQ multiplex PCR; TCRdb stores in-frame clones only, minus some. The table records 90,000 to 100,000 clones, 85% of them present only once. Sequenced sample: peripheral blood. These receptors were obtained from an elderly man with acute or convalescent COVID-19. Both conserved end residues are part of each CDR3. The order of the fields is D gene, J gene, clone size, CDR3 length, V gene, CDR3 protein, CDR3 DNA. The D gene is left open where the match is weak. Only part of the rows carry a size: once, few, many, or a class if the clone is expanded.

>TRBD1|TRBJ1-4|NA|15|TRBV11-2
CASSLGQGKGEKLFF
TGTGCCAGCAGCTTAGGACAGGGAAAGGGTGAAAAACTGTTTTTT
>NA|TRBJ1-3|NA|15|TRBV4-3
CASSQAGAAGNTIYF
TGCGCCAGCAGCCAGGCAGGGGCCGCTGGAAACACCATATATTTT
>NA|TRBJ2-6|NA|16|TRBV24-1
CATSDPGGPRANVLTF
TGTGCCACCAGTGACCCCGGAGGGCCTCGGGCCAACGTCCTGACTTTC
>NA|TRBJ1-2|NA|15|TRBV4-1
CASSQDSGTSYGYTF
TGCGCCAGCAGCCAAGATAGTGGGACATCCTATGGCTACACCTTC
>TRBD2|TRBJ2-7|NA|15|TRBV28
CATALREEPSYEQYF
TGTGCCACAGCCCTGCGGGAGGAACCCTCCTACGAGCAGTACTTC
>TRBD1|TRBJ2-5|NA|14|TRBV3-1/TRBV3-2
CASSHPDREETQYF
TGTGCCAGCAGCCACCCAGACAGGGAAGAGACCCAGTACTTC
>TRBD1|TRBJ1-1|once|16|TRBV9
CASRPPLQGANTEAFF
TGTGCCAGCAGACCTCCCCTCCAGGGGGCAAACACTGAAGCTTTCTTT
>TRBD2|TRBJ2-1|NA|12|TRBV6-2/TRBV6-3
CASSRDYLGQFF
TGTGCCAGCAGTAGGGACTACTTAGGGCAGTTCTTC
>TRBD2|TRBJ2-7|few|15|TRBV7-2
CASSLSGGSTYEQYF
TGTGCCAGCAGCTTATCCGGCGGGAGTACCTACGAGCAGTACTTC
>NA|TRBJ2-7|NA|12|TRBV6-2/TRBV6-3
CASSLNSYEQYF
TGTGCCAGCAGCCTTAACTCCTACGAGCAGTACTTC
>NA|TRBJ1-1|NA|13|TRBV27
CASTKTLNTEAFF
TGTGCCAGCACTAAGACACTGAACACTGAAGCTTTCTTT
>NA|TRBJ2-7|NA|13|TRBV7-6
CASSLSGEKKQYF
TGTGCCAGCAGCTTATCAGGGGAAAAGAAGCAGTACTTC
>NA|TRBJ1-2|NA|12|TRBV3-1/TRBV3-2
CASSQAGRHTRF
TGTGCCAGCAGCCAAGCCGGGAGACACACCCGCTTC
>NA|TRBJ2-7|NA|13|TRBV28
CASSADSYYEQYF
TGTGCCAGCAGTGCCGACTCTTACTACGAGCAGTACTTC
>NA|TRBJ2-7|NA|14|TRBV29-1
CSVELDNVRFEQYF
TGCAGCGTTGAACTGGACAATGTAAGGTTCGAGCAGTACTTC
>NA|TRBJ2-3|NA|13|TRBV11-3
CASSLDPTDTQYF
TGTGCCAGCAGCTTAGATCCGACAGATACGCAGTATTTT
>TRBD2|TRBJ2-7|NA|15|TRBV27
CASSREGGRSYEQYF
TGTGCCAGCAGCCGAGAGGGCGGGAGGTCCTACGAGCAGTACTTC
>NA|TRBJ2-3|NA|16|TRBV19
CASSIGRWGVTDTQYF
TGTGCCAGTAGTATTGGCAGGTGGGGGGTCACAGATACGCAGTATTTT
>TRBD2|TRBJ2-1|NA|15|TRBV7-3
CASSHGGDSYNEQFF
TGTGCCAGCAGCCACGGGGGGGACTCGTACAATGAGCAGTTCTTC
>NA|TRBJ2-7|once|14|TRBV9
CASSVGGGTYEQYF
TGTGCCAGCAGCGTAGGAGGCGGGACGTACGAGCAGTACTTC
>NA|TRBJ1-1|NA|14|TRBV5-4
CASSLGQVDTEAFF
TGTGCCAGCAGCTTGGGACAGGTTGACACTGAAGCTTTCTTT
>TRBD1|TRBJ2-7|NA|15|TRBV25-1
CASSEFNRGKYEQYF
TGTGCCAGCAGTGAATTCAACAGGGGGAAATACGAGCAGTACTTC
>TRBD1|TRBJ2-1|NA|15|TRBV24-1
CATSDQQGAYNEQFF
TGTGCCACCAGTGATCAACAGGGGGCCTACAATGAGCAGTTCTTC
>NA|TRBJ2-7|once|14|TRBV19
CASSDAGSSYEQYF
TGTGCCAGTAGTGACGCAGGCAGCTCCTACGAGCAGTACTTC
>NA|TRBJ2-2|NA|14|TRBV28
CASSFRGRTGELFF
TGTGCCAGCAGTTTCCGAGGAAGAACCGGGGAGCTGTTTTTT
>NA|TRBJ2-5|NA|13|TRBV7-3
CASSLTGPETQYF
TGTGCCAGCAGCTTAACGGGGCCAGAGACCCAGTACTTC
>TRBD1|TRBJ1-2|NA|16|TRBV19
CASRRTGGPGGYGYTF
TGTGCCAGTAGACGGACAGGGGGCCCAGGTGGATATGGCTACACCTTC
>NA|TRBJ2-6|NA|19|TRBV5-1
CASSSLAAGPSSGANVLTF
TGCGCCAGCAGCAGTCTCGCGGCAGGGCCAAGCTCTGGGGCCAACGTCCTGACTTTC
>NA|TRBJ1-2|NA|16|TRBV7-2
CASSLIRGERNYGYTF
TGTGCCAGCAGCCTTATCCGGGGGGAAAGGAACTATGGCTACACCTTC
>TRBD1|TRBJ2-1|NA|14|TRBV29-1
CSGGGGSTANEQFF
TGCAGCGGAGGGGGCGGATCTACCGCCAATGAGCAGTTCTTC
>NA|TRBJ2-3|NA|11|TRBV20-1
CSAHSADTQYF
TGCAGTGCGCACTCTGCAGATACGCAGTATTTT
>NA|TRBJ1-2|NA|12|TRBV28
CASSLTGYGYTF
TGTGCCAGCAGTCTGACAGGTTATGGCTACACCTTC
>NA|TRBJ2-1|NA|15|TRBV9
CASSPTGRGNNEQFF
TGTGCCAGCAGCCCCACTGGGAGAGGAAACAATGAGCAGTTCTTC
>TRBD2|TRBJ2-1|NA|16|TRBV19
CASSLRTSGTPHEQFF
TGTGCCAGTAGTCTACGGACTAGCGGGACCCCGCATGAGCAGTTCTTC
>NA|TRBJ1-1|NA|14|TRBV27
CASSMGAQNTEAFF
TGTGCCAGCAGTATGGGGGCTCAGAACACTGAAGCTTTCTTT
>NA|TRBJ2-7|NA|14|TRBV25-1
CASSDPRRQYEQYF
TGTGCCAGCAGTGACCCGCGGAGGCAGTACGAGCAGTACTTC
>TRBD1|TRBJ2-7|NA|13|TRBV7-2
CASSWTGKYEQYF
TGTGCCAGCAGCTGGACAGGGAAATACGAGCAGTACTTC
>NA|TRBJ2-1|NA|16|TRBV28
CASSSSSPSSYNEQFF
TGTGCCAGCAGTTCGAGTAGCCCCAGCTCCTACAATGAGCAGTTCTTC
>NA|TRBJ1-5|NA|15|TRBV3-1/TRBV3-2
CASRRSLSTNQPQHF
TGTGCCAGCAGACGAAGTTTATCTACCAATCAGCCCCAGCATTTT
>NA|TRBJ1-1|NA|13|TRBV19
CASMGQMNTEAFF
TGTGCCAGTATGGGCCAGATGAACACTGAAGCTTTCTTT
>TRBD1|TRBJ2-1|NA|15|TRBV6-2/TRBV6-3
CATRPLQGAGNEQFF
TGTGCCACCAGGCCTTTGCAGGGGGCTGGGAATGAGCAGTTCTTC
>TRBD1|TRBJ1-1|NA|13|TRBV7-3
CASSLTGDTEAFF
TGTGCCAGCAGCTTGACAGGGGACACTGAAGCTTTCTTT
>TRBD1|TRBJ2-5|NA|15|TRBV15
CATRTPRTGVETQYF
TGTGCCACCAGGACACCCCGGACAGGGGTAGAGACCCAGTACTTC
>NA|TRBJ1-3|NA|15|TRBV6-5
CASSPTGYSGNTIYF
TGTGCCAGCAGTCCGACCGGGTACTCTGGAAACACCATATATTTT
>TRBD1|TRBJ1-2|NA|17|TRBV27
CASSLSGDRLLIWGYTF
TGTGCCAGCAGTTTATCGGGGGACAGGCTTTTGATTTGGGGCTACACCTTC
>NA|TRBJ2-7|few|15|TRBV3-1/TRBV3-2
CASSQDLGQTYEQYF
TGTGCCAGCAGCCAAGATTTAGGACAGACCTACGAGCAGTACTTC
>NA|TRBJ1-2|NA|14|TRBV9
CASSVEGGNYGYTF
TGTGCCAGCAGCGTTGAGGGGGGGAACTATGGCTACACCTTC
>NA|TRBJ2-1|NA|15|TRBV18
CASSPPGRQESEQFF
TGTGCCAGCTCACCACCGGGGCGACAAGAGAGTGAGCAGTTCTTC
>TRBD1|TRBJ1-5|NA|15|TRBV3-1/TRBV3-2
CASSITGQLNQPQHF
TGTGCCAGCAGCATTACGGGACAGCTCAATCAGCCCCAGCATTTT
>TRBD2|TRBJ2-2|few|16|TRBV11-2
CASSPGGATEDGELFF
TGTGCCAGCAGCCCGGGGGGGGCGACTGAGGACGGGGAGCTGTTTTTT
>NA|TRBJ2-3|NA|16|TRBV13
CASSFLKAGSTDTQYF
TGTGCCAGCAGCTTTCTTAAGGCAGGGAGCACAGATACGCAGTATTTT
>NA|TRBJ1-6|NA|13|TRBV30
CAWSTTGVRPLHF
TGTGCCTGGAGTACGACAGGCGTGCGGCCCCTCCACTTT
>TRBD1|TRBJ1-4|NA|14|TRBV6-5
CASSWDRGQGKLFF
TGTGCCAGCAGCTGGGACAGGGGGCAAGGAAAACTGTTTTTT
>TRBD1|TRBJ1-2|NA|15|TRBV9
CASSVEAGGVGGYTF
TGTGCCAGCAGCGTAGAGGCAGGGGGCGTCGGTGGCTACACCTTC